This T cell receptor (beta chain) was retrieved from a study of human thymus T cells. Study-level findings and limits: The authors found apparently biased V and J gene usage in thymic and blood repertoires. In unrelated individuals, thymic repertoires overlapped highly, according to related research.

The CDR3 has 16 amino acids. With 2 bases clipped from V and 10 bases from J, the junction kept 10 bases outside the gene matches. CDR1 and CDR2 from the germline V gene are MNHEY and SVGAGI. Corrective cardiac surgery supplied the resected thymus tissue. Healthy Finnish infants undergoing corrective surgery for congenital heart defects were used as donors. A remark on this clone: Its antigen is unknown.

Produced via immunoSEQ multiplex PCR; TCRdb's table is partial and in-frame only. The table records 60,000 to 75,000 clones, roughly 96% of them present only once. The receptor was derived from a girl less than two years old with a congenital heart defect but otherwise immunologically healthy. Sequencing was carried out using thymus tissue. J is TRBJ2-1 and V is TRBV6-5; 11 nucleotides align to TRBD2. The CDR3 spells CASSYRGWLAGGEQFF. The CDR3, as DNA: TGTGCCAGCAGTTACAGAGGGTGGCTAGCGGGAGGAGAGCAGTTCTTC.